One TCR beta chain is described in this entry. Its specific antigen is unknown. It has no much larger one-base neighbor in the sample; base qualities were not kept. This sample was taken from a study of OX40 agonist ivuxolimab in advanced cancers. At the level of the whole study: Ivuxolimab was an agonistic, fully human IgG2 monoclonal antibody directed against OX40 (CD134), a costimulatory receptor. Intravenous ivuxolimab was administered to patients every 2 weeks at six dose levels: 0.01, 0.1, 0.3, 1.5, 3 and 10 mg/kg. In the dose-escalation cohort, approximately 80% of patients were male, and the mean age was 60 years with a range of roughly 23 to 79. Patients were allowed to have had prior anti-PD-1, anti-PD-L1 or anti-CTLA-4 therapy, and 40% of the dose-escalation patients had been treated with checkpoint inhibitors. Three dose-escalation patients achieved partial responses, one with hepatocellular carcinoma and two with cutaneous melanoma. The point of sequencing TCRbeta in the periphery was to test whether ivuxolimab changed TCR sequence diversity and drove clonal T-cell expansion. Among the roughly 50 dose-escalation patients, approximately 20 had hepatocellular carcinoma, roughly 15 melanoma, 9 renal cell carcinoma and 9 head and neck cancer. The paper covers the monotherapy dose-escalation part of the phase I ivuxolimab trial, which included N of about 51 patients.

Reading from cysteine to phenylalanine, the CDR3 counts 15 amino acids. The retained sequence is limited to the CDR3, 45 bases, with the frame set at the first base. V loses 5 bases of germline sequence and J loses 2 bases, and the interval between the two ends is 15 bases. Looking up the germline V gene yields CDR1 SGHVS and CDR2 FQNEAQ. To sequence the TCRbeta CDR3 region, genomic DNA was isolated from the sorted cells. The immunoSEQ Assay was used for sequencing of TCRbeta CDR3 regions. In its TCRdb copy, this immuneACCESS table keeps in-frame sequences only and misses some clones. Where compared with another copy, unresolved V genes explain less than half of these, and the others have no known cause. In all, the sample holds around 74,000 clones, and more than 80% of those were seen once. The ten largest make up approximately 0.51% of the sample. Patients with a history of autoimmune disease or receiving systemic immunosuppression were excluded from the trial. Peripheral blood for TCR sequencing was collected from all dose cohorts at baseline, on cycle 4 day 1, and on cycle 7 day 1. Samples came from an open-label, multicenter, first-in-human phase I dose-escalation trial of ivuxolimab. Adults with locally advanced or metastatic melanoma, renal cell, hepatocellular, or head and neck squamous cell carcinoma were enrolled in the trial. CD4+ and CD8+ T cells were sorted separately from peripheral blood before TCR sequencing.

Summary of the overall study and its limitations: The antigen specificity of the clonally expanded peripheral T cells was not determined. Clonal expansion of both CD4+ and CD8+ blood T cells was observed from baseline to week 6 at doses 0.1 to 3.0 mg/kg. After ivuxolimab, CD8+ T cells had more expanded clones than CD4+ T cells on average. In partial responders in the 0.1-3.0 mg/kg groups, normalized peripheral clonal expansion was found to be among the lowest, especially among CD8+ T cells. Low levels of normalized T-cell clonal expansion were also seen in some patients who did not respond.

The TCR comes from an adult with an advanced solid tumor such as melanoma, head and neck, liver or kidney cancer. The starting material was CD4+ or CD8+ T cells sorted from blood, obtained in a trial of the OX40 agonist ivuxolimab. Recombination joined TRBV7-8 with TRBJ2-5, with TRBD2 tentatively as D gene (6 bases match). The CDR3 protein is CASSPARGNQETQYF. The bases read TGTGCCAGCAGCCCCGCCCGGGGGAATCAAGAGACCCAGTACTTC.